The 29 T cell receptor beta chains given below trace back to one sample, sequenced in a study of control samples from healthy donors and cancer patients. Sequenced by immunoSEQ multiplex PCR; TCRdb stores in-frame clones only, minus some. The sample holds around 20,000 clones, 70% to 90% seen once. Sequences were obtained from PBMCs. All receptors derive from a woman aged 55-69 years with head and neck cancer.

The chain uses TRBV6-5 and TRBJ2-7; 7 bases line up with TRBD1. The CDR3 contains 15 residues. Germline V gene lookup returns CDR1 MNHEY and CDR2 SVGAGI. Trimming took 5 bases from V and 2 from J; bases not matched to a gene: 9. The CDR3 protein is CASSPADRNPYEQYF. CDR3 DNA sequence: TGTGCCAGCAGTCCGGCGGACAGGAACCCCTACGAGCAGTACTTC.

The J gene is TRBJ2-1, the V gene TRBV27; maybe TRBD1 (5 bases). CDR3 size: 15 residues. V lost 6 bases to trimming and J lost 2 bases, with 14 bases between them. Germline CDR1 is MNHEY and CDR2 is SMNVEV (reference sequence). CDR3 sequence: CASRADSWAYNEQFF. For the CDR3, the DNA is TGTGCCAGCAGAGCCGACAGTTGGGCCTACAATGAGCAGTTCTTC.

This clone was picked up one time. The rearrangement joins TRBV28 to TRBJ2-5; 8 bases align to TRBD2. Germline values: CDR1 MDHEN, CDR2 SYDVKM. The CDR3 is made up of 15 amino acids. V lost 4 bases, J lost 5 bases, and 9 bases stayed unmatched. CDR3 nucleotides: TGTGCCAGCAGTTCCTCCCGGGGGGGCAGGGAGACCCAGTACTTC. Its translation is CASSSSRGGRETQYF. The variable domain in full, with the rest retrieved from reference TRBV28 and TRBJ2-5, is DVKVTQSSRYLVKRTGEKVFLECVQDMDHENMFWYRQDPGLGLRLIYFSYDVKMKEKGDIPEGYSVSREKKERFSLILESASTNQTSMYLCASSSSRGGRETQYFGPGTRLLVL.

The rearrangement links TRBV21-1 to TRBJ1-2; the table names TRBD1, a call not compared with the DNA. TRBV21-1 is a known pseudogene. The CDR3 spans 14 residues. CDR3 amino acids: CASAPPTGGYGYTF. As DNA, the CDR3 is TGTGCCAGCGCCCCCCCGACAGGGGGCTATGGCTACACCTTC.

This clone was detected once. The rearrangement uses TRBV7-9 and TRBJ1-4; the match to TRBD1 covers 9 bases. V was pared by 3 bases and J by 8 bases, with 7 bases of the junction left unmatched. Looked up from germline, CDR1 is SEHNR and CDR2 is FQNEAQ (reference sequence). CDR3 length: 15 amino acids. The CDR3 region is CASSFGDRDEEKLFF. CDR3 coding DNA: TGTGCCAGCAGCTTCGGGGACAGGGACGAAGAAAAACTGTTTTTT.

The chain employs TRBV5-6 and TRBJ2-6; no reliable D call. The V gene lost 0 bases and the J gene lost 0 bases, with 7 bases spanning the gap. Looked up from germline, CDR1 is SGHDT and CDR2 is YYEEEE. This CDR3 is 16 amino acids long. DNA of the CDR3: TGTGCCAGCAGCTTGGACACGCCCTCTGGGGCCAACGTCCTGACTTTC. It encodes CASSLDTPSGANVLTF.

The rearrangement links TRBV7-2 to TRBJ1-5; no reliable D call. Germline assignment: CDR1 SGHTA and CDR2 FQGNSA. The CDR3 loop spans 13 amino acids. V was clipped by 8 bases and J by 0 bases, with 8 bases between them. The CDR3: CASSASSNQPQHF. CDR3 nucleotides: TGTGCCAGCTCGGCTTCTAGCAATCAGCCCCAGCATTTT. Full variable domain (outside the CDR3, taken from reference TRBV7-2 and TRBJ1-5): GAGVSQSPSNKVTEKGKDVELRCDPISGHTALYWYRQSLGQGLEFLIYFQGNSAPDKSGLPSDRFSAERTGGSVSTLTIQRTQQEDSAVYLCASSASSNQPQHFGDGTRLSIL.

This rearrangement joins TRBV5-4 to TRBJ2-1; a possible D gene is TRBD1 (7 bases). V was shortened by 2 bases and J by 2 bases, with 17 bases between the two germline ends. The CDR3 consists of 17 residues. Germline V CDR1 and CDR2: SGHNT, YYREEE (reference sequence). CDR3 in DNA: TGTGCCAGCAGCTTTGCCAGGGGGGCGGGGCCCTACAATGAGCAGTTCTTC. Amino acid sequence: CASSFARGAGPYNEQFF.

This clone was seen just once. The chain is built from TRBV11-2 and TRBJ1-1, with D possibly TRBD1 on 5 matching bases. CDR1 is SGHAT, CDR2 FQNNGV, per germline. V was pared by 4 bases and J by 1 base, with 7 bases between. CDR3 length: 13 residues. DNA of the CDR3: TGTGCCAGCAGCTCGGGGGGGAACACTGAAGCTTTCTTT. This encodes CASSSGGNTEAFF.

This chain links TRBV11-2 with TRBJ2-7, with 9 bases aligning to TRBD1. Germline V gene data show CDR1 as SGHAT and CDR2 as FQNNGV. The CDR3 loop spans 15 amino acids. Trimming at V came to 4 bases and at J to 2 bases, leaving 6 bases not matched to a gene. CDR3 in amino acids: CASSSNRGRTYEQYF. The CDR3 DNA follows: TGTGCCAGCAGCTCAAACAGGGGGCGTACCTACGAGCAGTACTTC.

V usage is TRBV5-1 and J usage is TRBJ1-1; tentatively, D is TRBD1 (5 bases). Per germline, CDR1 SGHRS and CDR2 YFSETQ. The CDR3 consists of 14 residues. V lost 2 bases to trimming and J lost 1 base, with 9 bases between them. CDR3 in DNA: TGCGCCAGCAGCTTCGATGGGGGGAACACTGAAGCTTTCTTT. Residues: CASSFDGGNTEAFF.

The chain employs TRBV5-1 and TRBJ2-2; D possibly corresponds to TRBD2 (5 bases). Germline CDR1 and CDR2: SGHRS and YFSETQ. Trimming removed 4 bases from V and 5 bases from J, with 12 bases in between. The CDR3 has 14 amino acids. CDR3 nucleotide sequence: TGCGCCAGCAGCCCCCTAGCTAAGACCGGGGAGCTGTTTTTT. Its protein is CASSPLAKTGELFF.

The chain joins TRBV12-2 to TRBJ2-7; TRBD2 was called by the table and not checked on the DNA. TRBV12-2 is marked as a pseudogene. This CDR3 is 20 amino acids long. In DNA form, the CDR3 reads TGTGCAAGTCGCACTCCATTCCGGGGGCTAGCGGGAGGGCCTTCCTACGAGCAGTACTTC. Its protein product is CASRTPFRGLAGGPSYEQYF.

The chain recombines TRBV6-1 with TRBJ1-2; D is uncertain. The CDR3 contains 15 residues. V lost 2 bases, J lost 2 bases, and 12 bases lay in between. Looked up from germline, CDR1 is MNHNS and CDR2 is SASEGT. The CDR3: CASSESFKPNYGYTF. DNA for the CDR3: TGTGCCAGCAGTGAATCTTTCAAACCGAACTATGGCTACACCTTC.

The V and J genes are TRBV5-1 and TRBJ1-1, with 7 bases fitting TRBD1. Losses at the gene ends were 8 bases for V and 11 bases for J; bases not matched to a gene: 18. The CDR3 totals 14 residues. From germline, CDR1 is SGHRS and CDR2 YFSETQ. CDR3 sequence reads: CASNQGGPGSRAFF. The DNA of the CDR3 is TGCGCCAGTAACCAGGGGGGGCCCGGGTCTCGGGCTTTCTTT.

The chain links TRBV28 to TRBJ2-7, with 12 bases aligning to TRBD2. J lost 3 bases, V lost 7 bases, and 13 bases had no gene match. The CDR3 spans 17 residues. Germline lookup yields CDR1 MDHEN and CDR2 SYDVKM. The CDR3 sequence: CASIAAGLAGSGYEQYF. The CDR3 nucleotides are TGTGCCAGCATCGCAGCGGGACTAGCGGGTTCCGGCTACGAGCAGTACTTC. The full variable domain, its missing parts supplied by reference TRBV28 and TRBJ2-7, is DVKVTQSSRYLVKRTGEKVFLECVQDMDHENMFWYRQDPGLGLRLIYFSYDVKMKEKGDIPEGYSVSREKKERFSLILESASTNQTSMYLCASIAAGLAGSGYEQYFGPGTRLTVT.

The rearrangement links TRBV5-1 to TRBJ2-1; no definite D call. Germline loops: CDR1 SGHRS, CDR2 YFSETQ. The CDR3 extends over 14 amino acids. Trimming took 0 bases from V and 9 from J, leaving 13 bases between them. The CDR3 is CASSLDLSLSEQFF. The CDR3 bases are TGCGCCAGCAGCTTGGATCTATCTCTAAGTGAGCAGTTCTTC.

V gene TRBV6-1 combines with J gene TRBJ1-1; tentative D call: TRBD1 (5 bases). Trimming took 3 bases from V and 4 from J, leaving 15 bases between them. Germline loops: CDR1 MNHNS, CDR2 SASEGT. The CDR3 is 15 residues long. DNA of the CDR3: TGTGCCAGCAGTGAGCTGAGGGGTAGAACCACTGAAGCTTTCTTT. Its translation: CASSELRGRTTEAFF.

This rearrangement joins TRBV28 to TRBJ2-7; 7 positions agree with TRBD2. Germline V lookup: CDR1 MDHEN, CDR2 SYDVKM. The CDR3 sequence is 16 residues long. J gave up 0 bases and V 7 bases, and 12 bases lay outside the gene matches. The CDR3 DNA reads TGTGCCAGCAACCCGCTGGGGACTATGCCCTCCTACGAGCAGTACTTC. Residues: CASNPLGTMPSYEQYF.

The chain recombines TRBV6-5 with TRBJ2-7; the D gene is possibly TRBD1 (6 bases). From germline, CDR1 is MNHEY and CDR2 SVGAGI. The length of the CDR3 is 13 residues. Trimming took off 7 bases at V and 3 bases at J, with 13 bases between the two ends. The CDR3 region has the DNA TGTGCCAGCACCCGCAAGGGGGACTACGAGCAGTACTTC. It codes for CASTRKGDYEQYF.

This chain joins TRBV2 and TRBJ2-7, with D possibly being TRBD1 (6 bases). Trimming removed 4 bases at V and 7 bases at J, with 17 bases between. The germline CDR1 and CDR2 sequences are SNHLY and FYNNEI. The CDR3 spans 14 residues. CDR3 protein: CASSVLGGTREQYF. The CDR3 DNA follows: TGTGCCAGCAGTGTTTTAGGGGGAACTAGGGAGCAGTACTTC.

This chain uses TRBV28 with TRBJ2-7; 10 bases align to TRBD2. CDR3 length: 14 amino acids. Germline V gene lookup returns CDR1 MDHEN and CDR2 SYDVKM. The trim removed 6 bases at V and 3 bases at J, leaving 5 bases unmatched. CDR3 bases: TGTGCCAGCAGGACTAGCGGGCTTTTCTACGAGCAGTACTTC. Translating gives CASRTSGLFYEQYF.

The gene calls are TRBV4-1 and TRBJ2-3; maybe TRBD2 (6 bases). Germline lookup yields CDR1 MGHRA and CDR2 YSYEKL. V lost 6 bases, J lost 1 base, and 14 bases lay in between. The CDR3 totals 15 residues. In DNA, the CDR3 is TGCGCCAGCAGGCAGAGACCTAGCGGCACAGATACGCAGTATTTT. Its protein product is CASRQRPSGTDTQYF.

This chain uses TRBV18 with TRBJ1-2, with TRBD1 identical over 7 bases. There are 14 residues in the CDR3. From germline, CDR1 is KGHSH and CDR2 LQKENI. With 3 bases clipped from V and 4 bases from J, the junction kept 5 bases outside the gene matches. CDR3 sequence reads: CASSPGQQTYGYTF. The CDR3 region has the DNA TGTGCCAGCTCACCGGGACAGCAGACCTATGGCTACACCTTC.

Here the CDR3 reads CASSAPPGHEAYGYTF. The DNA of the CDR3 is TGTGCCAGCAGTGCCCCACCGGGACACGAAGCCTATGGCTACACCTTC. The rearrangement links TRBV2 to TRBJ1-2, with D perhaps TRBD1 (6 bases). CDR1 and CDR2 from the germline V gene are SNHLY and FYNNEI. The CDR3 extends over 16 amino acids. The V end was cut by 4 bases, the J end by 4 bases, with 19 bases between.

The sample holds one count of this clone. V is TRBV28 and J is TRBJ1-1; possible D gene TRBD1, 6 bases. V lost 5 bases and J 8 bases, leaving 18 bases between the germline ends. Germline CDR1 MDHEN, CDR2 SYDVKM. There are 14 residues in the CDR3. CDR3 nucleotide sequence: TGTGCCAGCAGTCCGGGACACCCCCCTCCGGAAGCTTTCTTT. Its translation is CASSPGHPPPEAFF.

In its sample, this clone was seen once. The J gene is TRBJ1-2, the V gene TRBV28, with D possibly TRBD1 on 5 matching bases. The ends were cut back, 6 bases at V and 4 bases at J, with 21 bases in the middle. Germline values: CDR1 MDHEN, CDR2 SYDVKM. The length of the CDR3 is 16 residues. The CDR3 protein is CASRPQGPHFSYGYTF. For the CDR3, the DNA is TGTGCCAGCAGGCCCCAGGGACCTCATTTTAGCTATGGCTACACCTTC.

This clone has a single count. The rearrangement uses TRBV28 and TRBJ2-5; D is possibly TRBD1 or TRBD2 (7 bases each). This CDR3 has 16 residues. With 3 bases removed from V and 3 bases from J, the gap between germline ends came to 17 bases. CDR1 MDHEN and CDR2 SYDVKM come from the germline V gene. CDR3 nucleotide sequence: TGTGCCAGCAGTTTTTGGGGGGGGACAGACAAAGAGACCCAGTACTTC. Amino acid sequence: CASSFWGGTDKETQYF.

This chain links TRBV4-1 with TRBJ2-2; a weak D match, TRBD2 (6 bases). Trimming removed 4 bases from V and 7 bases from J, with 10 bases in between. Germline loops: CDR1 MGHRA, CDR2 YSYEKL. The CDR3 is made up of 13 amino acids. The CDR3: CASSREEGGELFF. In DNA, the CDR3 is TGCGCCAGCAGCCGGGAGGAAGGCGGGGAGCTGTTTTTT.